These 22 T cell receptor beta chains originate from one sample sequenced in a study of lymphopenia after photon versus proton radiotherapy. Sequencing used immunoSEQ multiplex PCR; TCRdb keeps in-frame clones, though not all of them. This table has 150,000 or so clones, around 85% appearing once. The source material was peripheral blood, sampled from a patient treated with photon-based radiotherapy. These TCRs come from a man aged 50 to 60 with gastric cancer.

The J gene is TRBJ2-6, the V gene TRBV18; D remains unclear. V lost 3 bases to trimming and J lost 0 bases, with 6 bases between them. The length of the CDR3 is 15 residues. Per germline, CDR1 KGHSH and CDR2 LQKENI. The CDR3 spells CASSPVRSGANVLTF. In DNA form, the CDR3 reads TGTGCCAGCTCACCGGTCCGCTCTGGGGCCAACGTCCTGACTTTC. The full variable domain, with the rest looked up from reference TRBV18 and TRBJ2-6, is NAGVMQNPRHLVRRRGQEARLRCSPMKGHSHVYWYRQLPEEGLKFMVYLQKENIIDESGMPKERFSAEFPKEGPSILRIQQVVRGDSAAYFCASSPVRSGANVLTFGAGSRLTVL.

V and J are TRBV7-2 and TRBJ2-1; D call uncertain. This CDR3 is 16 amino acids long. Germline V gene data show CDR1 as SGHTA and CDR2 as FQGNSA. V was clipped by 2 bases and J by 6 bases, with 17 bases between them. The CDR3 DNA reads as TGTGCCAGCAGCTTACTAGGAATGATAGGAGCCAATGAGCAGTTCTTC. It specifies CASSLLGMIGANEQFF.

V and J are TRBV21-1 and TRBJ2-2; the table assigns TRBD1, which was not confirmed against the DNA. TRBV21-1 is a listed pseudogene. CDR3 length: 15 amino acids. CDR3 bases: TGTGCCAGCAGCAAATTCCATGGGCTCACCGGGGAGCTGTTTTTT. Translated, it gives CASSKFHGLTGELFF.

The gene calls are TRBV7-2 and TRBJ2-6, with D hard to call. The CDR3 length is 14 residues. V was cut by 5 bases and J by 4 bases, with 9 bases left in between. CDR1 and CDR2 from the germline V gene are SGHTA and FQGNSA. The CDR3 region has the DNA TGTGCCAGCAGCCTGGGTGGAGGGGCCAACGTCCTGACTTTC. Its protein product is CASSLGGGANVLTF.

By sample share, this clone is medium-sized. V gene TRBV6-1 combines with J gene TRBJ2-7; 8 bases are a match to TRBD2. The CDR3 is 14 amino acids. Germline V gene lookup returns CDR1 MNHNS and CDR2 SASEGT. The V and J ends lost 7 bases and 3 bases, in that order; junction bases with no gene match: 8. CDR3 sequence reads: CASTLREGSYEQYF. The CDR3 DNA reads as TGTGCCAGCACCCTTCGGGAGGGTAGCTACGAGCAGTACTTC.

The rearrangement joins TRBV7-9 to TRBJ1-4, with 7 positions matching TRBD1. Germline-derived CDR1 and CDR2 are SEHNR and FQNEAQ (reference sequence). The CDR3 has 15 amino acids. V shed 4 bases, J shed 3 bases, and the junction held 5 bases outside the gene matches. The CDR3: CASSSTGQPNEKLFF. The CDR3 bases are TGTGCCAGCAGCTCCACGGGACAGCCTAATGAAAAACTGTTTTTT.

This clone was seen more than once but under ten times. The chain has TRBV19 and TRBJ1-2, with no clear D. V lost 2 bases to trimming and J lost 4 bases, with 5 bases between them. CDR3 length: 12 amino acids. In germline, CDR1 is LNHDA, CDR2 SQIVND (reference sequence). This CDR3 reads CASSIRGYGYTF. The DNA of the CDR3 is TGTGCCAGTAGTATACGGGGCTATGGCTACACCTTC. Combining the CDR3 with reference TRBV19 and TRBJ1-2 gives the whole variable domain DGGITQSPKYLFRKEGQNVTLSCEQNLNHDAMYWYRQDPGQGLRLIYYSQIVNDFQKGDIAEGYSVSREKKESFPLTVTSAQKNPTAFYLCASSIRGYGYTFGSGTRLTVV.

V is TRBV7-3 and J is TRBJ2-1; D unclear. The CDR3 covers 13 residues. CDR1 and CDR2 from the germline V gene are SGHTA and FQGTGA. V lost 1 base and J 2 bases, leaving 3 bases between the germline ends. The CDR3 region is CASSLSTYNEQFF. CDR3 DNA sequence: TGTGCCAGCAGCTTAAGTACCTACAATGAGCAGTTCTTC.

The V and J genes are TRBV6-5 and TRBJ2-2; possible D gene TRBD2, 5 bases. Germline CDR1 is MNHEY and CDR2 is SVGAGI. CDR3 size: 15 residues. The ends were cut back, 6 bases at V and 1 base at J, with 12 bases in the middle. Here the CDR3 reads CASSPLAENTGELFF. CDR3 sequence (DNA): TGTGCCAGCAGCCCCCTAGCAGAGAACACCGGGGAGCTGTTTTTT.

The gene calls are TRBV28 and TRBJ1-2; D remains ambiguous. Trimming cost V 2 bases and J 8 bases, with 12 bases left between them. Germline CDR1 is MDHEN and CDR2 is SYDVKM. This CDR3 contains 13 residues. The CDR3 sequence is CASSLPPARGYTF. CDR3 DNA sequence: TGTGCCAGCAGTTTACCCCCGGCCAGGGGCTACACCTTC.

The chain uses TRBV7-3 and TRBJ2-1; 11 bases align to TRBD2. Germline V lookup: CDR1 SGHTA, CDR2 FQGTGA. J was trimmed by 8 bases and V by 4 bases; bases with no gene match: 13. The CDR3 is 17 residues long. This CDR3 is CASSSGLAGGPVDEQFF. DNA of the CDR3: TGTGCCAGCAGCTCAGGTTTAGCGGGAGGGCCTGTTGATGAGCAGTTCTTC.

The rearrangement uses TRBV19 and TRBJ1-1; no reliable D call. The length of the CDR3 is 14 residues. V was shortened by 0 bases and J by 3 bases, with 8 bases between the two germline ends. CDR1 and CDR2 (germline): LNHDA, SQIVND (reference sequence). This CDR3 is CASSIDTGYTEAFF. CDR3 in DNA: TGTGCCAGTAGTATAGACACTGGGTACACTGAAGCTTTCTTT.

V usage is TRBV18 and J usage is TRBJ2-5; 14 bases match TRBD2. V shed 4 bases, J shed 5 bases, and the junction held 9 bases outside the gene matches. Germline V gene data show CDR1 as KGHSH and CDR2 as LQKENI. The CDR3 sequence is 17 residues long. The CDR3 nucleotides are TGTGCCAGCTCACAGAACCCGGGACTAGCGGGAGAGGAGACCCAGTACTTC. This codes for CASSQNPGLAGEETQYF.

The rearrangement joins TRBV5-5 to TRBJ2-1; no definite D call. The CDR3 totals 11 residues. Germline V gene lookup returns CDR1 SGHKS and CDR2 YYEKEE (reference sequence). V was cut by 4 bases and J by 10 bases, with 9 bases left in between. CDR3 loop: CASSPEGEQFF. The CDR3 DNA reads TGTGCCAGCAGCCCAGAAGGAGAGCAGTTCTTC.

The chain employs TRBV6-5 and TRBJ1-3; 7 positions match TRBD1. In germline, CDR1 is MNHEY, CDR2 SVGAGI. V trimming: 6 bases; J trimming: 3 bases; junction bases outside the gene matches: 5. This CDR3 has 14 amino acids. The CDR3 DNA is TGTGCCAGCAGCATCACAGGGGTTGGAAACACCATATATTTT. Amino acids: CASSITGVGNTIYF.

The chain combines TRBV5-1 with TRBJ2-2; 9 bases are shared with TRBD1. CDR1 SGHRS and CDR2 YFSETQ come from the germline V gene. With 0 bases clipped from V and 4 bases from J, the junction kept 4 bases outside the gene matches. The CDR3 is made up of 16 amino acids. The CDR3 sequence is CASSLAGQGSTGELFF. The CDR3 DNA sequence: TGCGCCAGCAGCTTGGCAGGACAGGGGAGCACCGGGGAGCTGTTTTTT.

This clone appeared a single time. The rearrangement uses TRBV30 and TRBJ1-5, with D perhaps matching TRBD1 (5 bases). V lost 1 base, J lost 3 bases, and 10 bases lay in between. The CDR3 length is 14 residues. Per germline, CDR1 GTSNPN and CDR2 SVGIG (reference sequence). The CDR3 is CAWSGGNLNQPQHF. Here the CDR3 DNA reads TGTGCCTGGAGTGGGGGGAACCTCAATCAGCCCCAGCATTTT.

The gene calls are TRBV7-2 and TRBJ1-2; 8 positions match TRBD1. Germline loops: CDR1 SGHTA, CDR2 FQGNSA. This CDR3 spans 17 amino acids. The junction had 13 bases not matched to a gene; V was cut back by 3 bases and J by 4 bases. DNA of the CDR3: TGTGCCAGCAGCTTGGACAGGGTTCGTACGGGGAGCTATGGCTACACCTTC. Residues: CASSLDRVRTGSYGYTF.

The gene calls are TRBV4-2 and TRBJ2-1; tentatively, D is TRBD2 (6 bases). With 3 bases removed from V and 0 bases from J, the gap between germline ends came to 21 bases. This CDR3 is 19 amino acids long. Germline V gene data show CDR1 as LGHNA and CDR2 as YNFKEQ. The CDR3 region is CASSQPSGGRGGSYNEQFF. The CDR3 bases are TGTGCCAGCAGCCAGCCCTCCGGAGGGCGGGGAGGCTCCTACAATGAGCAGTTCTTC.

The V call is TRBV28, the J call TRBJ1-5; D unresolved. The CDR3 is 15 amino acids. Germline assignment: CDR1 MDHEN and CDR2 SYDVKM. The V end was cut by 6 bases, the J end by 1 base, with 13 bases between. CDR3 in amino acids: CASSRRGGSNQPQHF. DNA for the CDR3: TGTGCCAGCAGCCGTCGCGGAGGCAGCAATCAGCCCCAGCATTTT.

V and J are TRBV4-1 and TRBJ2-1; D may be TRBD1 (6 bases). The germline V and J ends were trimmed by 0 bases and 15 bases, with 24 bases remaining between them. Germline V gene lookup returns CDR1 MGHRA and CDR2 YSYEKL. This CDR3 contains 16 residues. The CDR3 DNA sequence: TGCGCCAGCAGCCAAGATCGGTCAGGGGATAGACCAAAGGGGTTCTTC. Amino acid sequence: CASSQDRSGDRPKGFF.

V and J are TRBV6-5 and TRBJ2-7; D is tentatively TRBD1 or TRBD2 (5 bases each). V was pared by 2 bases and J by 0 bases, with 14 bases between. This CDR3 is built from 16 residues. Germline CDR1 MNHEY, CDR2 SVGAGI. The CDR3 DNA reads as TGTGCCAGCAGTTACGTCGGGGCGGTTAGCTCCTACGAGCAGTACTTC. Translation: CASSYVGAVSSYEQYF.